One and the same sample provided the 25 T cell receptor beta chains below, sequenced in a study of shared clonotypes between healthy human individuals. The protocol was immunoSEQ multiplex PCR, while the TCRdb copy is restricted to in-frame clones and leaves out a portion. The profile covers roughly 490,000 clones, with around 80% appearing a single time and more than 10% taken by the ten largest. The sample was PBMCs. These receptors were taken from a woman aged 40 to 55 in good health. Some clones in this sample may be carry-over from other donors' samples.

The chain combines TRBV2 with TRBJ2-5, with 8 bases aligning to TRBD1. Germline lookup yields CDR1 SNHLY and CDR2 FYNNEI. Losses at the gene ends were 4 bases for V and 2 bases for J; bases not matched to a gene: 9. The length of the CDR3 is 16 residues. CDR3 sequence reads: CASSALGQGPQETQYF. The CDR3 nucleotides read TGTGCCAGCAGTGCTCTTGGACAGGGACCTCAAGAGACCCAGTACTTC. Full variable domain (missing parts from reference TRBV2 and TRBJ2-5): EPEVTQTPSHQVTQMGQEVILRCVPISNHLYFYWYRQILGQKVEFLVSFYNNEISEKSEIFDDQFSVERPDGSNFTLKIRSTKLEDSAMYFCASSALGQGPQETQYFGPGTRLLVL.

This sequence joins TRBV10-1 and TRBJ2-7, with unresolved D. The CDR3 is 13 amino acids. The V end was cut by 3 bases, the J end by 1 base, with 7 bases between. Germline V lookup: CDR1 WNHNN, CDR2 SYGVQD (reference sequence). The CDR3 DNA follows: TGCGCCAGCAGTGAATCGGTTTCCTACGAGCAGTACTTC. Its protein is CASSESVSYEQYF.

J is TRBJ2-5 and V is TRBV10-1; TRBD1 aligns across 7 bases. The V gene end was trimmed by 0 bases and the J gene end by 5 bases; junction bases not matched to a gene: 3. The length of the CDR3 is 14 residues. The V gene's germline CDR1 is WNHNN and CDR2 SYGVQD (reference sequence). DNA for the CDR3: TGCGCCAGCAGTGAGTCGCAAGGGGGCGAGACCCAGTACTTC. It specifies CASSESQGGETQYF.

V and J are TRBV19 and TRBJ2-7; D ambiguous. The CDR3 totals 12 residues. The germline V gene encodes CDR1 LNHDA and CDR2 SQIVND (reference sequence). Deletions cut 4 bases from V and 2 bases from J, with 6 bases between. This CDR3 is CASSRSTYEQYF. The CDR3 DNA is TGTGCCAGTAGTAGGTCTACCTACGAGCAGTACTTC.

The rearrangement links TRBV5-1 to TRBJ2-2; 8 bases line up with TRBD2. Germline lookup yields CDR1 SGHRS and CDR2 YFSETQ. CDR3 length equals 16 residues. The trim removed 4 bases at V and 6 bases at J, leaving 11 bases unmatched. The CDR3 is CASSQLGLERSGELFF. The DNA of the CDR3 is TGCGCCAGCAGCCAACTGGGACTAGAGAGGTCCGGGGAGCTGTTTTTT.

This sequence joins TRBV15 and TRBJ1-1; 9 bases fit TRBD1. The CDR3 sequence is 14 residues long. Germline V gene data show CDR1 as LNHNV and CDR2 as YYDKDF (reference sequence). V shed 1 base and J 9 bases; nucleotides not matched to a gene: 6. The CDR3 nucleotides are TGTGCCACCAGCAGAGTCCGGGGGACAGGGAAAGCTTTCTTT. Translation: CATSRVRGTGKAFF.

The V and J genes are TRBV6-1 and TRBJ2-1; 9 nucleotides align to TRBD2. J was trimmed by 7 bases and V by 11 bases; bases with no gene match: 12. The CDR3 has 14 amino acids. Germline values: CDR1 MNHNS, CDR2 SASEGT. The CDR3 sequence: CAVAWASGINEQFF. The DNA of the CDR3 is TGTGCCGTTGCGTGGGCTAGCGGGATAAATGAGCAGTTCTTC.

The rearrangement uses TRBV5-1 and TRBJ2-1; D remains ambiguous. The germline V gene encodes CDR1 SGHRS and CDR2 YFSETQ. The CDR3 length is 14 residues. Trimming stripped 4 bases from V and 6 bases from J, with 14 bases between. The CDR3 region has the DNA TGCGCCAGCAGCCACACCGGCCCATCCAATGAGCAGTTCTTC. Translating gives CASSHTGPSNEQFF.

The V and J genes are TRBV14 and TRBJ2-1; TRBD2 is a possible D gene (5 bases). Trimming left V 2 bases short and J 2 bases short, with 13 bases between. Germline CDR1 SGHDN, CDR2 FVKESK. The CDR3 runs to 16 residues. The CDR3 nucleotides are TGTGCCAGCAGCCAAACGGGAAACCCTCCCTACAATGAGCAGTTCTTC. The encoded protein is CASSQTGNPPYNEQFF.

This chain links TRBV7-2 with TRBJ2-2; 9 nucleotides line up with TRBD2. The CDR3 totals 17 residues. Trimming took 5 bases from V and 4 from J; bases not matched to a gene: 11. Germline V lookup: CDR1 SGHTA, CDR2 FQGNSA. The CDR3 DNA is TGTGCCAGCAGCCCTGAAGGGGCGGGAGGGCTCACCGGGGAGCTGTTTTTT. It yields the protein CASSPEGAGGLTGELFF.

As DNA, the CDR3 is TGTGCCAGCAGTGCTAACACCGGGGAGCTGTTTTTT. It specifies CASSANTGELFF. The chain employs TRBV2 and TRBJ2-2; D unresolved. Deletions cut 4 bases from V and 2 bases from J, with 2 bases between. The CDR3 consists of 12 residues. Germline V gives CDR1 SNHLY, CDR2 FYNNEI.

The count of this clone is one. The J gene is TRBJ2-7, the V gene TRBV2; 10 nucleotides line up with TRBD2. The germline V gene has CDR1 SNHLY and CDR2 FYNNEI. The trim removed 7 bases at V and 0 bases at J, leaving 3 bases unmatched. CDR3 size: 14 residues. CDR3 coding DNA: TGTGCCAGCAAAGCGGGAGGGAACTCCTACGAGCAGTACTTC. Residues: CASKAGGNSYEQYF. The full variable domain, its missing parts supplied by reference TRBV2 and TRBJ2-7, is EPEVTQTPSHQVTQMGQEVILRCVPISNHLYFYWYRQILGQKVEFLVSFYNNEISEKSEIFDDQFSVERPDGSNFTLKIRSTKLEDSAMYFCASKAGGNSYEQYFGPGTRLTVT.

CDR3: CASSRRPGNTEAFF. The CDR3, as DNA: TGTGCCAGCAGCCGCCGGCCGGGGAACACTGAAGCTTTCTTT. V and J are TRBV11-2 and TRBJ1-1; no clear D gene. The CDR3 length is 14 residues. Trimming took off 5 bases at V and 1 base at J, with 11 bases between the two ends. CDR1 is SGHAT, CDR2 FQNNGV, per germline.

The chain uses TRBV11-2 and TRBJ2-7; TRBD2 matches at 10 bases. Germline V CDR1 and CDR2: SGHAT, FQNNGV. The CDR3 contains 16 residues. Trimming took 1 base from V and 3 from J; bases not matched to a gene: 6. In DNA form, the CDR3 reads TGTGCCAGCAGCTTAGCGGCTAGCGGGAGCTACTACGAGCAGTACTTC. Its translation is CASSLAASGSYYEQYF.

The J gene is TRBJ2-7, the V gene TRBV5-4, with 9 bases identical to TRBD2. Germline CDR1 reads SGHNT; CDR2 reads YYREEE (reference sequence). V shed 4 bases and J 6 bases; nucleotides not matched to a gene: 8. The CDR3 sequence is 14 residues long. The CDR3 region is CASSHIAGVGEQYF. CDR3 nucleotide sequence: TGTGCCAGCAGCCACATAGCGGGAGTAGGCGAGCAGTACTTC.

The V and J genes are TRBV2 and TRBJ2-6, with unresolved D. The CDR3 loop spans 13 amino acids. V was pared by 3 bases and J by 3 bases, with 3 bases between. Per the germline V gene, CDR1 is SNHLY and CDR2 is FYNNEI. The CDR3 nucleotides read TGTGCCAGCAGTGATTATGGGGCCAACGTCCTGACTTTC. Amino acid sequence: CASSDYGANVLTF. The whole variable domain, filled in from reference TRBV2 and TRBJ2-6, reads EPEVTQTPSHQVTQMGQEVILRCVPISNHLYFYWYRQILGQKVEFLVSFYNNEISEKSEIFDDQFSVERPDGSNFTLKIRSTKLEDSAMYFCASSDYGANVLTFGAGSRLTVL.

Remarks on this clone: It may be a read error: a sequence one base away is much more abundant. V gene TRBV7-2 combines with J gene TRBJ1-4; tentatively, D is TRBD1 (6 bases). The CDR3 has 15 amino acids. Trimming removed 2 bases from V and 2 bases from J, with 9 bases in between. CDR1 and CDR2 from the germline V gene are SGHTA and FQGNSA. DNA for the CDR3: TGTGCCAGCAGCTTACCGGGGGCGACTAATGAAAAACTGTTTTTT. As protein: CASSLPGATNEKLFF.

The CDR3 protein is CASSPFPSANTGELFF. Written as DNA, the CDR3 is TGTGCCAGCTCACCATTTCCTAGCGCGAACACCGGGGAGCTGTTTTTT. V gene TRBV18 combines with J gene TRBJ2-2; D may be TRBD2 (6 bases). V was shortened by 2 bases and J by 0 bases, with 10 bases between the two germline ends. Germline assignment: CDR1 KGHSH and CDR2 LQKENI. The CDR3 totals 16 residues.

Many counts were recorded for this clone. Other DNA sequences in the sample encode the same CDR3. The chain couples TRBV9 to TRBJ2-7; the match to TRBD2 covers 9 bases. V dropped 4 bases and J dropped 4; count of bases not matched to a gene: 9. Germline V gene sequence: CDR1 SGDLS, CDR2 YYNGEE. There are 15 residues in the CDR3. The CDR3 DNA reads TGTGCCAGCAGCCTCGGCCCAGCGGGAGGATACGAGCAGTACTTC. The encoded protein is CASSLGPAGGYEQYF.

This clone came up a few times. The chain couples TRBV7-2 to TRBJ2-1; no firm D call. Trimming stripped 3 bases from V and 9 bases from J, with 15 bases between. This CDR3 comprises 14 residues. CDR1 is SGHTA, CDR2 FQGNSA, per germline. The CDR3 DNA reads TGTGCCAGCAGCTTTTACGGCAACCCTGGTGAGCAGTTCTTC. This translates into CASSFYGNPGEQFF.

The V call is TRBV18, the J call TRBJ1-1, with a possible D match to TRBD1 (5 bases). Germline lookup yields CDR1 KGHSH and CDR2 LQKENI. V gave up 6 bases and J gave up 3 bases, with 17 bases separating them. CDR3 length: 15 amino acids. The CDR3 DNA reads as TGTGCCAGCTCTCCAGGGACCCTCGTGGACACTGAAGCTTTCTTT. Translating gives CASSPGTLVDTEAFF.

V usage is TRBV7-2 and J usage is TRBJ2-1; D might be TRBD2 (5 bases). CDR3 length: 14 residues. Germline V lookup: CDR1 SGHTA, CDR2 FQGNSA. V lost 1 base and J 8 bases, leaving 12 bases between the germline ends. The CDR3 sequence is CASSLVALAHEQFF. The CDR3 coding sequence is TGTGCCAGCAGCTTAGTGGCGCTAGCCCATGAGCAGTTCTTC.

The rearrangement joins TRBV7-6 to TRBJ2-2, with D tentatively TRBD1 (6 bases). This CDR3 region has 14 residues. Trimming took 5 bases from V and 3 from J, leaving 10 bases between them. Looked up from germline, CDR1 is SGHVS and CDR2 is FNYEAQ. This CDR3 is CASSRQEYTGELFF. For the CDR3, the DNA is TGTGCCAGCAGCCGACAGGAGTACACCGGGGAGCTGTTTTTT.

The chain links TRBV7-3 to TRBJ2-5, with 10 nucleotides matching TRBD2. The germline CDR1 and CDR2 sequences are SGHTA and FQGTGA. The CDR3 is made up of 18 amino acids. V shed 5 bases, J shed 7 bases, and the junction held 19 bases outside the gene matches. The CDR3 nucleotides read TGTGCCAGCAGCCCCACGCATCGGACTAGCGGACCCCAGCTGACCCAGTACTTC. Its translation is CASSPTHRTSGPQLTQYF.

This clone was seen a handful of times. The gene calls are TRBV7-2 and TRBJ2-5; 13 positions match TRBD2. V shed 4 bases, J shed 7 bases, and the junction held 9 bases outside the gene matches. The CDR3 runs to 16 residues. CDR1 is SGHTA and CDR2 is FQGNSA in the germline V gene. The CDR3 DNA is TGTGCCAGCAGCTCAAGGACTAGCGGGAGCTGGGTGACCCAGTACTTC. This codes for CASSSRTSGSWVTQYF.